This passage covers 23 T cell receptor beta chains from one sample sequenced in a study. Tregs were sorted as CD4+CD25+CD127-/low cells. TCRdb re-derived calls from the 5' RACE reads in MiXCR, one entry per CDR3 protein. The sample lists some 44,000 distinct CDR3 sequences, about 20% occurring once. The source material was Tregs sorted from blood. The origin of the receptors is a female donor with breast cancer.

This clonotype came up many times. The chain combines TRBV5-1 with TRBJ2-7; 10 bases map to TRBD1. J gave up 11 bases and V 4 bases, and 3 bases lay outside the gene matches. From germline, CDR1 is SGHRS and CDR2 YFSETQ. There are 11 residues in the CDR3. The CDR3 DNA reads as TGCGCCAGCAGCCCCGGGACAGGGGAGTACTTC. Translating it yields CASSPGTGEYF.

The CDR3 DNA follows: TGTGCCAGCAGACCCGGACTAGCGGGAGCCTACAATGAGCAGTTCTTC. This codes for CASRPGLAGAYNEQFF. This sequence joins TRBV6-6 and TRBJ2-1; 13 nucleotides align to TRBD2. Losses at the gene ends were 6 bases for V and 2 bases for J; bases not matched to a gene: 4. Per the germline V gene, CDR1 is MNHNY and CDR2 is SVGAGI (reference sequence). This CDR3 has 16 residues.

This chain uses TRBV4-1 with TRBJ2-7; 7 bases fit TRBD2. CDR1 is MGHRA, CDR2 YSYEKL, per germline. The CDR3 runs 17 residues. The junction had 8 bases not matched to a gene; V was cut back by 0 bases and J by 0 bases. For the CDR3, the DNA is TGCGCCAGCAGCCAAGATCTCTGGACTAGGAACTCCTACGAGCAGTACTTC. Translated, it gives CASSQDLWTRNSYEQYF.

This rearrangement joins TRBV28 to TRBJ2-1; TRBD1 matches at 8 bases. This CDR3 has 15 residues. The V segment lost 2 bases and the J segment 5 bases; nucleotides outside the gene matches: 5. Germline assignment: CDR1 MDHEN and CDR2 SYDVKM. The chain's CDR3 is CASSLPGQGDNEQFF. The CDR3 DNA follows: TGTGCCAGCAGTTTACCCGGACAGGGTGACAATGAGCAGTTCTTC.

This clonotype was seen only a few times. V and J are TRBV20-1 and TRBJ2-7, with a possible D match to TRBD2 (6 bases). CDR3 length: 14 residues. Germline V gene lookup returns CDR1 DFQATT and CDR2 SNEGSKA (reference sequence). The V end lost 3 bases, the J end lost 6 bases, and 18 bases lay between the germline ends. The CDR3, as DNA: TGCAGTGCTAGTCAGGAGGGCCTCTTGGGCGAGCAGTACTTC. This gives the protein CSASQEGLLGEQYF.

This clonotype was detected many times. V is TRBV6-2 or TRBV6-3 and J is TRBJ2-1; 15 nucleotides agree with TRBD2. Germline CDR1 MNHEY, CDR2 SVGEGT. The CDR3 runs to 16 residues. Trimming at V came to 0 bases and at J to 10 bases, leaving 4 bases not matched to a gene. CDR3 bases: TGTGCCAGCAGTTACTCGGGACTAGCGGGAGGACGGGAGCAGTTCTTC. It specifies CASSYSGLAGGREQFF.

This clonotype was counted ten times or more. CDR3: CASSPGSSDDSGANVLTF. DNA of the CDR3: TGTGCCAGCAGCCCAGGATCCTCGGACGACTCTGGGGCCAACGTCCTGACTTTC. The V gene is TRBV4-2, the J gene TRBJ2-6; D unresolved. There are 18 residues in the CDR3. V shed 4 bases and J shed 0 bases, with 16 bases lying between them. Germline V lookup: CDR1 LGHNA, CDR2 YNFKEQ.

The chain links TRBV28 to TRBJ2-1; weak D call: TRBD2 (6 bases). The germline V gene encodes CDR1 MDHEN and CDR2 SYDVKM. CDR3 length: 13 residues. Trimming stripped 3 bases from V and 9 bases from J, with 12 bases between. The CDR3 is CASSFGQEGEQFF. CDR3 DNA sequence: TGTGCCAGCAGTTTTGGCCAGGAGGGTGAGCAGTTCTTC.

This clonotype has a count of ten or more. This chain joins TRBV5-4 and TRBJ2-2; 7 positions match TRBD1. V lost 1 base and J lost 6; bases outside the gene matches: 9. Looked up from germline, CDR1 is SGHNT and CDR2 is YYREEE (reference sequence). CDR3 size: 16 residues. The CDR3 nucleotides are TGTGCCAGCAGCTTGCATGTGACAGGGAGCGCCGGGGAGCTGTTTTTT. Its protein product is CASSLHVTGSAGELFF.

This clonotype has at least ten counts. The V call is TRBV7-3, the J call TRBJ1-1; weak D call: TRBD1 (5 bases). Germline V gene data show CDR1 as SGHTA and CDR2 as FQGTGA. The V end was cut by 4 bases, the J end by 1 base, with 7 bases between. This CDR3 region has 13 residues. The CDR3 loop is CASSYQGNTEAFF. The CDR3 nucleotides read TGTGCCAGCAGCTATCAGGGGAACACTGAAGCTTTCTTT.

The chain couples TRBV6-1 to TRBJ1-1, with a weak D call TRBD1 (6 bases). This CDR3 is 11 amino acids long. With 6 bases removed from V and 8 bases from J, the gap between germline ends came to 10 bases. The germline V gene has CDR1 MNHNS and CDR2 SASEGT. CDR3 in DNA: TGTGCCAGCAGAGGAGGGGGAGAAGCTTTCTTT. This gives the protein CASRGGGEAFF.

This clonotype has just a few counts. CDR3 coding DNA: TGTGCCTCCGGGGACAGTTATGGCTACACCTTC. This encodes CASGDSYGYTF. The chain links TRBV24-1 to TRBJ1-2; 7 bases match TRBD1. The CDR3 runs 11 residues. V dropped 12 bases and J dropped 5; count of bases not matched to a gene: 5. Germline V gives CDR1 KGHDR, CDR2 SFDVKD.

This clonotype was recorded only once. At one boundary the junction diverges from the germline segment, which might be a read error. The rearrangement joins TRBV28 to TRBJ2-3; 7 bases match TRBD1. From germline, CDR1 is MDHEN and CDR2 SYDVKM. The CDR3 is made up of 14 amino acids. The CDR3 is CTSSPGQQTDTQYF. The CDR3 DNA reads TGTACCAGCAGTCCGGGACAGCAAACAGATACGCAGTATTTT. The variable domain in full, completed from reference TRBV28 and TRBJ2-3, reads DVKVTQSSRYLVKRTGEKVFLECVQDMDHENMFWYRQDPGLGLRLIYFSYDVKMKEKGDIPEGYSVSREKKERFSLILESASTNQTSMYLCTSSPGQQTDTQYFGPGTRLTVL.

This chain links TRBV4-2 with TRBJ2-7; 9 bases map to TRBD1. CDR3 length: 17 residues. Trimming at V came to 2 bases and at J to 2 bases, leaving 10 bases not matched to a gene. Looked up from germline, CDR1 is LGHNA and CDR2 is YNFKEQ. The CDR3 loop reads CASSQNLGQGRPYEQYF. CDR3 sequence (DNA): TGTGCCAGCAGCCAAAATCTCGGACAGGGGCGCCCCTACGAGCAGTACTTC.

This clonotype was seen many times. The CDR3 DNA follows: TGTGCCAGCAGTTTGGGGGGGAACACTGAAGCTTTCTTT. This codes for CASSLGGNTEAFF. The gene calls are TRBV27 and TRBJ1-1; tentative D call: TRBD1 (5 bases). V dropped 3 bases and J dropped 1 base, with 6 bases sitting between them. Germline V lookup: CDR1 MNHEY, CDR2 SMNVEV (reference sequence). CDR3 length: 13 amino acids.

This clonotype was detected ten times or more. The rearrangement links TRBV6-1 to TRBJ2-1; TRBD1 aligns across 9 bases. After removal of 3 bases from V and 4 bases from J, the junction contained 4 bases not matched to a gene. Germline V lookup: CDR1 MNHNS, CDR2 SASEGT. This CDR3 region has 15 residues. CDR3 in amino acids: CASSEEQGAYNEQFF. CDR3 coding DNA: TGTGCCAGCAGTGAGGAACAGGGGGCGTACAATGAGCAGTTCTTC.

Comments on this clonotype: It may be a read error: a sequence one base away is much more abundant. V usage is TRBV25-1 and J usage is TRBJ1-1, with D perhaps TRBD1 (6 bases). The CDR3 contains 14 residues. The germline V gene encodes CDR1 MGHDK and CDR2 SYGVNS. CDR3 nucleotides: TGTACCAGCAGGGGACTGGGACTTTACACTGAAGCTTTCTTT. Its protein product is CTSRGLGLYTEAFF.

V gene TRBV4-1 combines with J gene TRBJ2-5; 10 positions agree with TRBD1. This CDR3 has 14 residues. CDR1 is MGHRA and CDR2 is YSYEKL in the germline V gene. V lost 4 bases, J lost 3 bases, and 2 bases stayed unmatched. CDR3 DNA sequence: TGCGCCAGCAGCCCCGGACAGGGGGAAGAGACCCAGTACTTC. Its translation: CASSPGQGEETQYF.

The V and J genes are TRBV28 and TRBJ2-2, with unresolved D. This CDR3 is 14 amino acids long. In germline, CDR1 is MDHEN, CDR2 SYDVKM. Trimming stripped 6 bases from V and 3 bases from J, with 11 bases between. The CDR3 loop is CASSLNTYTGELFF. CDR3 DNA: TGTGCCAGCAGCCTTAACACGTACACCGGGGAGCTGTTTTTT.

This clonotype was picked up many times. V and J are TRBV12-3 or TRBV12-4 and TRBJ1-1; D possibly corresponds to TRBD1 (5 bases). V lost 6 bases and J 4 bases, leaving 12 bases between the germline ends. The CDR3 spans 13 residues. The CDR3 is CASRPRGSTEAFF. CDR3 DNA sequence: TGTGCCAGCAGACCTCGGGGGAGCACTGAAGCTTTCTTT.

This clonotype turned up a few times. The chain has TRBV7-9 and TRBJ2-2; D uncertain. The CDR3 extends over 12 amino acids. V was pared by 5 bases and J by 9 bases, with 10 bases between. Germline V gives CDR1 SEHNR, CDR2 FQNEAQ (reference sequence). CDR3 nucleotide sequence: TGTGCCAGCAGCCCTAAAAGGCGGGAGCTGTTTTTT. The encoded protein is CASSPKRRELFF. Supplemented by reference TRBV7-9 and TRBJ2-2, the full variable domain reads DTGVSQNPRHKITKRGQNVTFRCDPISEHNRLYWYRQTLGQGPEFLTYFQNEAQLEKSRLLSDRFSAERPKGSFSTLEIQRTEQGDSAMYLCASSPKRRELFFGEGSRLTVL.

This clonotype was found many times. The rearrangement joins TRBV9 to TRBJ1-3; D is undetermined. Germline V gene lookup returns CDR1 SGDLS and CDR2 YYNGEE. V was pared by 5 bases and J by 1 base, with 10 bases between. The CDR3 is made up of 14 amino acids. Written as DNA, the CDR3 is TGTGCCAGCAGTTACCAAGGGTCTGGAAACACCATATATTTT. It specifies CASSYQGSGNTIYF.

This clonotype was picked up many times. The chain links TRBV7-2 to TRBJ2-1; D is unresolved. The CDR3 consists of 12 residues. The germline CDR1 and CDR2 sequences are SGHTA and FQGNSA. V lost 6 bases and J lost 10, with 13 bases in between. CDR3 sequence (DNA): TGTGCCAGCAGTCCGAAATGGGTCGAGCAGTTCTTC. Translation gives CASSPKWVEQFF.